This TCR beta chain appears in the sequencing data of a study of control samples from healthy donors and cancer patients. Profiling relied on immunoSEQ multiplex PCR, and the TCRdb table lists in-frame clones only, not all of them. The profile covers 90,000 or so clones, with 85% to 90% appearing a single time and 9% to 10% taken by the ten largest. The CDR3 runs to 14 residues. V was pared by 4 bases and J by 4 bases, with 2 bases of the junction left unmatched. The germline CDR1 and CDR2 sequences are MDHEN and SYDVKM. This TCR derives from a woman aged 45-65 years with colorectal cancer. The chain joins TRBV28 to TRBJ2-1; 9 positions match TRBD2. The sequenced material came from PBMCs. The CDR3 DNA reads TGTGCCAGCAGTTCTAGCGGGGAGTACAATGAGCAGTTCTTC. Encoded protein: CASSSSGEYNEQFF.